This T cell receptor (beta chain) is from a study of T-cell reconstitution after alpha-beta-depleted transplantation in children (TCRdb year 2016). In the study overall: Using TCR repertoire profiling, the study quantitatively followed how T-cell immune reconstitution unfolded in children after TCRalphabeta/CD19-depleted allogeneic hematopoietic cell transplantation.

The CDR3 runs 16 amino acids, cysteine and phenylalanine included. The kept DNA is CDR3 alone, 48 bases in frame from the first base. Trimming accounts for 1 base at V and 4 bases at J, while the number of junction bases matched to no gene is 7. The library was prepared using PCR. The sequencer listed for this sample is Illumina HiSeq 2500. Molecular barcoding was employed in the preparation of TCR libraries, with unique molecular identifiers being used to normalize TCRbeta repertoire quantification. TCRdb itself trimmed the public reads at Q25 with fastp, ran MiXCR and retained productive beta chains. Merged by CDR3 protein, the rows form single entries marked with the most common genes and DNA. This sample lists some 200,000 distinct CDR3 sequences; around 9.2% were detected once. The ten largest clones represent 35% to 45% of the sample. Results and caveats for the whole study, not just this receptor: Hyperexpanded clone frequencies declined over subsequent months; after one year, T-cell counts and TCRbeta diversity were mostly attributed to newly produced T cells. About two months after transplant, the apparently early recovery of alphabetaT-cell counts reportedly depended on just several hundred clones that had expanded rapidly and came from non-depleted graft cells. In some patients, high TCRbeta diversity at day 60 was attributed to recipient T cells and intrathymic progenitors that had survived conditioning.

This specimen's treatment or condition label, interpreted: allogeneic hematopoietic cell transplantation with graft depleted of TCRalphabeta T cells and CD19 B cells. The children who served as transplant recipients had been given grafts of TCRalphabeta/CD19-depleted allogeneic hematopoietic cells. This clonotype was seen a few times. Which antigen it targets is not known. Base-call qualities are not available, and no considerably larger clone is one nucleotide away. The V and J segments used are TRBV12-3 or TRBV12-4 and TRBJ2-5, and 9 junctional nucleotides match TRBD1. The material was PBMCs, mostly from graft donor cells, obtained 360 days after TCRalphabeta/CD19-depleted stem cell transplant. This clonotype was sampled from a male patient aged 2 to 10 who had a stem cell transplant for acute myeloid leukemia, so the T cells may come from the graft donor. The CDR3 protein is CASSLGTGEVAETQYF. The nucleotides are TGTGCCAGCAGTTTAGGGACAGGGGAGGTTGCAGAGACCCAGTACTTC.